Sequencing of this T cell receptor beta chain was carried out in a study of cytomegalovirus exposure and HLA in healthy donors. As for this clone: Antigen specificity is unknown.

The study ran its PCR with 60 Vbeta and 13 Jbeta primers. Per the original data handling: Some 9.9 million shared chains were among tens of millions of unique TCR beta chains counted in a later analysis. The table came from immunoSEQ multiplex PCR; TCRdb's copy has only in-frame clones and leaves some out. V and J calls and clone size are given by that table; D and trimming were obtained from the DNA. The sample includes 150,000 to 200,000 clones, 86% of them seen just once. Whole-study findings and limits: Some public TCRs appeared in many individuals, while most sequences were rare. Later analysis indicated greater clonal expansion among HLA-associated TCR beta chains than among equally common other chains. When the data were analyzed later, several of the most significant clusters appeared to be linked to common viral pathogens.

This TCR was recovered from a woman aged 18-29 years in good health and CMV-seronegative. The sequencing input was PBMCs.

The CDR3 DNA reads as TGTGCCAGCAGCCCCGGTGGGCCGTACTCTGGAAACACCATATATTTT. It specifies CASSPGGPYSGNTIYF. J is TRBJ1-3 and V is TRBV5-6; no reliable D call. V was pared by 4 bases and J by 0 bases, with 14 bases between. This CDR3 has 16 amino acids. Germline CDR1 SGHDT, CDR2 YYEEEE.